The sequence of this T cell receptor beta chain was determined in a study of cytomegalovirus exposure and HLA in healthy donors. It was with 60 Vbeta and 13 Jbeta primers that the PCR ran. In the source study's methods: A follow-up analysis tallied around 76 million unique TCR beta chains, some 9.9 million shared. TCRdb's table, derived via immunoSEQ multiplex PCR, lists solely in-frame clones and lacks some. That table gives V, J and clone size, and the DNA gave D and trimming. The repertoire includes around 130,000 clones, over 70% of them detected once, and roughly 1.5% sits in the top ten. With respect to this clone: Antigen: not known.

Points from the study as a whole: Among TCR beta chains, those listed as cytomegalovirus-associated numbered some 170. V- and J-gene trimming in TCR beta was tied to a missense DCLRE1C variant by an analysis performed later. There were some V segments, including TRBV6-2 and TRBV6-3, excluded as indistinguishable.

The V gene end was trimmed by 0 bases and the J gene end by 3 bases; junction bases not matched to a gene: 4. Per germline, CDR1 GTSNPN and CDR2 SVGIG (reference sequence). This CDR3 is built from 15 residues. The chain couples TRBV30 to TRBJ2-5; TRBD2 agrees at 10 bases. The TCR comes from a woman in her late teens or twenties in good health and CMV-seronegative. What was sequenced was PBMCs. CDR3 sequence reads: CAWSVGLAGEETQYF. In DNA form, the CDR3 reads TGTGCCTGGAGTGTAGGGCTAGCGGGGGAAGAGACCCAGTACTTC.